The rows below give T cell receptor beta chains drawn from one sample of a study of blood T cell repertoires in COVID-19. TCRdb's copy holds only in-frame clones and misses some; the assay was immunoSEQ multiplex PCR. The table lists 97,000 or so clones, roughly 92% of them singletons. Sequenced input: peripheral blood. All receptors derive from a woman in her 50s with COVID-19, enrolled during active disease. CDR3s include the opening cysteine and the closing phenylalanine or tryptophan. D genes are given only for firm matches. Size tells how often a clone was seen (once, few, many) or the class of an expanded clone, and some rows leave it out.

>TRBV7-2|.|.|TRBJ1-1
CASSLLNTEAFF
TGTGCCAGCAGCCTCTTGAACACTGAAGCTTTCTTT
>TRBV5-8|.|TRBD1|TRBJ2-7
CASSTPGTGTYEQYF
TGTGCCAGCAGCACCCCCGGGACAGGGACCTACGAGCAGTACTTC
>TRBV27|.|.|TRBJ1-2
CASSQGRDYGYTF
TGTGCCAGCAGTCAGGGGCGAGACTATGGCTACACCTTC
>TRBV18|.|.|TRBJ2-3
CASSPLRGDTQYF
TGTGCCAGCTCACCACTTAGGGGAGATACGCAGTATTTT
>TRBV24-1|once|TRBD2|TRBJ2-7
CATSLGGAYEQYF
TGTGCCACCAGCCTCGGGGGGGCCTACGAGCAGTACTTC
>TRBV6-2/TRBV6-3|.|TRBD2|TRBJ2-7
CASRPSGGASEQYF
TGTGCCAGCAGACCTAGCGGGGGGGCAAGCGAGCAGTACTTC
>TRBV27|.|.|TRBJ2-2
CASSLHRSGDTGELFF
TGTGCCAGCAGTTTACACAGATCGGGGGACACCGGGGAGCTGTTTTTT
>TRBV29-1|.|TRBD1|TRBJ2-7
CSVNRGYEQYF
TGCAGTGTAAACAGGGGATACGAGCAGTACTTC
>TRBV5-1|.|TRBD2|TRBJ2-5
CASRVSGGQETQYF
TGCGCCAGCAGGGTCAGCGGGGGTCAAGAGACCCAGTACTTC
>TRBV27|.|.|TRBJ1-5
CASSLVGGYSNQPQHF
TGTGCCAGCAGTTTAGTCGGGGGATATAGCAATCAGCCCCAGCATTTT
>TRBV5-5|.|.|TRBJ1-6
CASSSEAIYNSPLNF
TGTGCCAGCAGCTCAGAGGCGATCTATAATTCACCCCTCAACTTT